A selection of T cell receptor beta chains follows, all from one sample in a study of shared clonotypes between healthy human individuals. Repertoires were generated with immunoSEQ multiplex PCR, while TCRdb's copy carries only in-frame clones and drops some. The sample gives around 500,000 clones, around 75% of which show up once; roughly an eighth is in the top ten. Sequences were obtained from PBMCs. The receptors derive from a middle-aged woman in good health. Some clones in this sample may be carry-over from other donors' samples. The CDR3 runs from the conserved cysteine through the conserved F or W. D genes are given only for firm matches. Clone sizes are given selectively: once, few, many, or a class where the clone is expanded.

abundance	j_gene	v_gene	d_gene	CDR3nt	CDR3aa
.	TRBJ2-7	TRBV5-6	.	TGTGCCAGCAGCTTGAACCTGGGACTGGTTACCGAGCAGTACTTC	CASSLNLGLVTEQYF
many	TRBJ2-1	TRBV28	TRBD1	TGTGCCAGCAGTCGCCACAGGGGCAGTGAGCAGTTCTTC	CASSRHRGSEQFF
.	TRBJ2-7	TRBV4-1	.	TGCGCCAGCAGCCAAGATAATTACTCCTACGAGCAGTACTTC	CASSQDNYSYEQYF
.	TRBJ2-2	TRBV30	TRBD1	TGTGCCTGGACTACAGGGGGCTACACCGGGGAGCTGTTTTTT	CAWTTGGYTGELFF
.	TRBJ2-7	TRBV7-9	.	TGTGCCAGCAGCTTTTCGGCCCGCTACGAGCAGTACTTC	CASSFSARYEQYF
.	TRBJ2-2	TRBV9	TRBD2	TGTGCCAGCAGCGTAGTTTCCGGGACTAGCGTTGCCGGGGAGCTGTTTTTT	CASSVVSGTSVAGELFF
.	TRBJ2-3	TRBV28	TRBD2	TGTGCCAGCAACCGAGGAGGGCGGGAGGGGACAGATACGCAGTATTTT	CASNRGGREGTDTQYF
.	TRBJ2-1	TRBV7-6	TRBD2	TGTGCCAGCAGCTTAGGTTCTTTAGTGTCGACTAGCGGGAGAATCTACAATGAGCAGTTCTTC	CASSLGSLVSTSGRIYNEQFF
once	TRBJ1-2	TRBV5-6	.	TGTGCCAGCAGCTTGGGTCAGGGCCTCCACTATGGCTACACCTTC	CASSLGQGLHYGYTF
.	TRBJ1-1	TRBV9	.	TGTGCCAGCAGCCCTCAGGGACATCTGAACACTGAAGCTTTCTTT	CASSPQGHLNTEAFF
.	TRBJ2-3	TRBV30	TRBD2	TGTGCCTGGGTAGACCCGGGACTAGCATTGGATACGCAGTATTTT	CAWVDPGLALDTQYF
.	TRBJ1-5	TRBV19	.	TGTGCCAGTAGGCAAGTGCGCAATCAGCCCCAGCATTTT	CASRQVRNQPQHF
.	TRBJ1-2	TRBV10-3	.	TGTGCCATCAGTGAGTCTGGCTATGGCTACACCTTC	CAISESGYGYTF
.	TRBJ2-1	TRBV15	TRBD2	TGTGCCACCAGCAGCCTTATTAGGACTAGCGGGAGTTTAGGTGAGCAGTTCTTC	CATSSLIRTSGSLGEQFF
.	TRBJ2-2	TRBV11-2	.	TGTGCCAGCAGCTTAATCGGGGGGAACACCGGGGAGCTGTTTTTT	CASSLIGGNTGELFF
.	TRBJ2-5	TRBV6-5	TRBD1	TGTGCCAGCAGCCCTGGGACAGCCAAACAAGAGACCCAGTACTTC	CASSPGTAKQETQYF
.	TRBJ2-1	TRBV28	.	TGTGCCAGCAAACAGGACCCTTCCTACAATGAGCAGTTCTTC	CASKQDPSYNEQFF
.	TRBJ2-7	TRBV6-5	.	TGTGCCAGCAGCCAACCCGTTACCTACGAGCAGTACTTC	CASSQPVTYEQYF
.	TRBJ2-7	TRBV6-6	.	TGTGCCAGCAGTTACGACCAGGGCTACGAGCAGTACTTC	CASSYDQGYEQYF
.	TRBJ2-3	TRBV7-9	.	TGTGCCAGCATCCGAAGGGAGGCAGTCGCAGATACGCAGTATTTT	CASIRREAVADTQYF
.	TRBJ1-2	TRBV4-2	.	TGTGCCAGCAGCCAAGATGGACAGATAGACTATGGCTACACCTTC	CASSQDGQIDYGYTF
.	TRBJ1-1	TRBV28	.	TGTGCCAGCAGTTTCCCCCCCCCAGGAATGAACACTGAAGCTTTCTTT	CASSFPPPGMNTEAFF
.	TRBJ2-7	TRBV5-6	.	TGTGCCAGCAGCTTGGCCGGGACCTTTTCCTACGAGCAGTACTTC	CASSLAGTFSYEQYF
.	TRBJ2-7	TRBV7-2	TRBD2	TGTGCCAGCAGCTTGGGCGGGAGTGACTACGAGCAGTACTTC	CASSLGGSDYEQYF
.	TRBJ2-3	TRBV5-1	TRBD2	TGCGCCAGCAGCTTACTAGCGGATACGCAGTATTTT	CASSLLADTQYF
.	TRBJ2-1	TRBV6-4	TRBD2	TGTGCCAGCAGTGAGTCGGGAGGGGCAGGAAATGAGCAGTTCTTC	CASSESGGAGNEQFF
.	TRBJ2-3	TRBV18	.	TGTGCCAGCCGGGGGAATACGCAGTATTTT	CASRGNTQYF
.	TRBJ2-1	TRBV5-3	.	TGTGCCAGAAGCTTGGGGCCCGGGTCTGGTACGAATGAGCAGTTCTTC	CARSLGPGSGTNEQFF
.	TRBJ2-2	TRBV28	TRBD2	TGTGCCAGCAGTTTATTCGGACTAGCGGGAGGGCCGGTGGGCGGGGAGCTGTTTTTT	CASSLFGLAGGPVGGELFF
.	TRBJ1-1	TRBV10-3	.	TGTGCCATCAGTGTGACAGGGAACACTGAAGCTTTCTTT	CAISVTGNTEAFF
.	TRBJ2-6	TRBV2	TRBD2	TGTGCCAGCAGCCCTATGAGCGGGAGCACTTCTGGGGCCAACGTCCTGACTTTC	CASSPMSGSTSGANVLTF
.	TRBJ1-5	TRBV5-8	.	TGTGCCAGCAGCCCAGTTAATTTGGGTCAGCCCCAGCATTTT	CASSPVNLGQPQHF
.	TRBJ2-3	TRBV6-5	.	TGTGCCAGCGGGGGGGGCGCAGATACGCAGTATTTT	CASGGGADTQYF
few	TRBJ2-7	TRBV11-2	.	TGTGCCAGCAGCTTAGACGAGGGACAAAGATACGAGCAGTACTTC	CASSLDEGQRYEQYF
.	TRBJ1-1	TRBV20-1	.	TGCAGTGCGAAAGGGGTTGAAGCTTTCTTT	CSAKGVEAFF
.	TRBJ2-5	TRBV5-6	.	TGTGCCAGCAGCTTGGTGACAGGCGGTCCAATGGAGACCCAGTACTTC	CASSLVTGGPMETQYF